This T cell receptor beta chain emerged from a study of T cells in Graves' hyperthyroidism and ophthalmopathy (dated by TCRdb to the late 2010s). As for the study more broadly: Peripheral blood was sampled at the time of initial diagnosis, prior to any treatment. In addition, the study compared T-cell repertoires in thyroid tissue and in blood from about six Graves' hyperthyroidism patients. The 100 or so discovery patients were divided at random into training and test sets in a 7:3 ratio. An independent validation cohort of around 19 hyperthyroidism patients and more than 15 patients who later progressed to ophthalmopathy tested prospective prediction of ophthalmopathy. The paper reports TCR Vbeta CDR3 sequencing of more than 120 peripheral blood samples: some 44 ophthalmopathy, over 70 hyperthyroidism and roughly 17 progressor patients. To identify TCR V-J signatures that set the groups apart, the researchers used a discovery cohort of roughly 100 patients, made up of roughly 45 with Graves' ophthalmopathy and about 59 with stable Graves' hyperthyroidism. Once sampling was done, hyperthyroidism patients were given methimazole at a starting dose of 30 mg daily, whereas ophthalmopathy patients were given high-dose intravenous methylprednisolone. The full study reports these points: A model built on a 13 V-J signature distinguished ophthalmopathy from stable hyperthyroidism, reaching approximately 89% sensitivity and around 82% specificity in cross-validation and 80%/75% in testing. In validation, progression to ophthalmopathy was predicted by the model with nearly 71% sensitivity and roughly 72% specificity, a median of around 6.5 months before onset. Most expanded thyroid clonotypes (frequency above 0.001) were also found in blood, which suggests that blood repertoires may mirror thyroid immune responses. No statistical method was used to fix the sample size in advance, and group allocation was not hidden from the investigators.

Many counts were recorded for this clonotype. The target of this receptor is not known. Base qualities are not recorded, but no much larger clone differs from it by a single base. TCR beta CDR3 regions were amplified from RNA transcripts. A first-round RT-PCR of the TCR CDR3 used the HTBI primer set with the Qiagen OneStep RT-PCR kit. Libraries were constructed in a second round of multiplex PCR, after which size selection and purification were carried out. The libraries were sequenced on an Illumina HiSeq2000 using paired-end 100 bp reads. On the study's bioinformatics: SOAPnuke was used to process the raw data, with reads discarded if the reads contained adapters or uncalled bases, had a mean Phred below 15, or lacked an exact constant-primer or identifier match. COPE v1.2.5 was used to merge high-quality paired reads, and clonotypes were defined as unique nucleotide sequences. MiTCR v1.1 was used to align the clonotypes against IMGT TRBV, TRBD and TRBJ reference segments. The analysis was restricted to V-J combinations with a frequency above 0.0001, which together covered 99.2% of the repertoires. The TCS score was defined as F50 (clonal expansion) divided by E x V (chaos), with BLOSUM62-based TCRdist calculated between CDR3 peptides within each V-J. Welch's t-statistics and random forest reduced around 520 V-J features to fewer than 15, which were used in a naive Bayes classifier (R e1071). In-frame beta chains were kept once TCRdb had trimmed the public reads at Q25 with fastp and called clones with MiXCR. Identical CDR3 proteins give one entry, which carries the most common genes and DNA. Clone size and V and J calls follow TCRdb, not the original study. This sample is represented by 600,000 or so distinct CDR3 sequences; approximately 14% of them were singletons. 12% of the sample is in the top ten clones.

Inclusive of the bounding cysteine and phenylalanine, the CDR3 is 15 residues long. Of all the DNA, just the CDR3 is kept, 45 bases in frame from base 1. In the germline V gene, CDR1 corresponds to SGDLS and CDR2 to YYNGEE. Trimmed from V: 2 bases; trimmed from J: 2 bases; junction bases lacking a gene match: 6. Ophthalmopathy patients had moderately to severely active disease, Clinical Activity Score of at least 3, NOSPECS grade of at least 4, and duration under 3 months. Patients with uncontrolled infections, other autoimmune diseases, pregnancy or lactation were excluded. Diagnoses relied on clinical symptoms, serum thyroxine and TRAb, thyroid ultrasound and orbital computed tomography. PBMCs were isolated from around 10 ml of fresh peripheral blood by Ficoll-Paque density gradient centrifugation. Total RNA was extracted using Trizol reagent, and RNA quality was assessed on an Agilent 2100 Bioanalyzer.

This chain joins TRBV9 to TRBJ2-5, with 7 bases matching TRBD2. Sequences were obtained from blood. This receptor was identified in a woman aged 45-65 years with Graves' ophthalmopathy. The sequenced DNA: TGTGCCAGCAGCGTGGATGTTAGCGGGCAAGAGACCCAGTACTTC. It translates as CASSVDVSGQETQYF. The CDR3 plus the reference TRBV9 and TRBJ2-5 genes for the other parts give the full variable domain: DSGVTQTPKHLITATGQRVTLRCSPRSGDLSVYWYQQSLDQGLQFLIQYYNGEERAKGNILERFSAQQFPDLHSELNLSSLELGDSALYFCASSVDVSGQETQYFGPGTRLLVL.